The rows below give T cell receptor beta chains drawn from one sample of a study of cytomegalovirus exposure and HLA in healthy donors. Measured with immunoSEQ multiplex PCR; TCRdb has only the in-frame clones, and not every one. The data contain roughly 170,000 clones, almost 85% of them singletons. The sequenced material came from PBMCs. These TCRs come from a young man in good health and CMV-seronegative. Each CDR3 is given with its conserved first and last residue. D genes are given only for firm matches. A row's size may be missing; if present it is once, few, many or a size class.

TGCGCCAGCAGCTCGGGGGGGGACGGCTCTGGAAACACCATATATTTT,CASSSGGDGSGNTIYF,TRBJ1-3,.,TRBV5-1,.
TGCGCCAGCAGCTCCGGACTAGCGGGAGGGCCGTCCTACAATGAGCAGTTCTTC,CASSSGLAGGPSYNEQFF,TRBJ2-1,.,TRBV5-1,TRBD2
TGTGCCAGCAGGCAGGGTACGTCTACTGAAGCTTTCTTT,CASRQGTSTEAFF,TRBJ1-1,few,TRBV6-1,.
TGTGCCAGCAGCCGGGACACAGGGACCGTCACTGAAGCTTTCTTT,CASSRDTGTVTEAFF,TRBJ1-1,.,TRBV7-3,.
TGTGCCAGCAGTTCATGGACAGGGTTATCCGAGCAGTACTTC,CASSSWTGLSEQYF,TRBJ2-7,.,TRBV6-5,TRBD1
TGCGCCAGCAGCTACCCTGGACAGCCTTACCAAGAGACCCAGTACTTC,CASSYPGQPYQETQYF,TRBJ2-5,once,TRBV5-1,.
TGTGCCAGCAGGGCGGGACGGCAAAATTCACCCCTCCACTTT,CASRAGRQNSPLHF,TRBJ1-6,.,TRBV2,.
TGTGCCAGCACCTTACGGGGGGGGTCCGGTCAGCCCCAGCATTTT,CASTLRGGSGQPQHF,TRBJ1-5,once,TRBV11-3,.
TGTGCCAGCAGTTTTGAGCAGGATCGCTTCGGCTACACCTTC,CASSFEQDRFGYTF,TRBJ1-2,few,TRBV28,.
TGCGCCAGCAGCTTGGATCGGGAGCGGTTTTTCGCCGGGGAGCTGTTTTTT,CASSLDRERFFAGELFF,TRBJ2-2,.,TRBV5-1,.
TGTGCCAGCAGCTTGAACGGGATGGGGAGCAACACTGAAGCTTTCTTT,CASSLNGMGSNTEAFF,TRBJ1-1,.,TRBV5-6,.
TGTGCCAGTAGTGCGCGACTAGGGGTCTACGAGCAGTACTTC,CASSARLGVYEQYF,TRBJ2-7,.,TRBV19,.
TGTGCCAGCAGCTTTGACAGGGGTGCCTACGAGCAGTACTTC,CASSFDRGAYEQYF,TRBJ2-7,.,TRBV7-8,TRBD1
TGTGCCAGCAGCTTAGAGCCCCCCCGAAGGAGGGCCGACGAGCAGTACTTC,CASSLEPPRRRADEQYF,TRBJ2-7,few,TRBV7-8,.
TGTGCCAGCAGCGTAGTGGCGGCGGGCGAGCAGTACTTC,CASSVVAAGEQYF,TRBJ2-7,.,TRBV9,.
TGCGCCAGTAATCCCGGGACAGGGGCTGGGGCCAACGTCCTGACTTTC,CASNPGTGAGANVLTF,TRBJ2-6,.,TRBV10-2,TRBD1
TGTGCCAGCGCCCTCGCCGCGGGACTAGACGGCACAGATACGCAGTATTTT,CASALAAGLDGTDTQYF,TRBJ2-3,.,TRBV7-6,TRBD2
TGTGCCAGCAGCTTCTTTCTGGGGGGGGTAGGGTCAGATACGCAGTATTTT,CASSFFLGGVGSDTQYF,TRBJ2-3,.,TRBV7-2,TRBD2
TGCGCCAGCAGCGGACTAGCGGGAGTATACGAGCAGTACTTC,CASSGLAGVYEQYF,TRBJ2-7,.,TRBV4-1,TRBD2
TGTGCCAGCAGCTTGGCCCAGACAGGGATCGGCTATGGCTACACCTTC,CASSLAQTGIGYGYTF,TRBJ1-2,.,TRBV5-5,TRBD1
TGTGCCAGCAGCCAAATTACCGGGACTAGAGGTGGCGAGCAGTACTTC,CASSQITGTRGGEQYF,TRBJ2-7,few,TRBV4-2,TRBD2
TGCAGCGTTGCCGGGTCCGGGGGCTACGAGCAGTACTTC,CSVAGSGGYEQYF,TRBJ2-7,.,TRBV29-1,.
TGTGCCAGCAGCCTCGGGTCGGAGACTGAAGCTTTCTTT,CASSLGSETEAFF,TRBJ1-1,.,TRBV11-3,.
TGTGCCAGCTCGGAGCGTGGGAGTCTGGCGGATACGCAGTATTTT,CASSERGSLADTQYF,TRBJ2-3,.,TRBV6-4,.
TGTGCCAGCAGCTATAAGGGAACAGGGGGCTACGAGCAGTACTTC,CASSYKGTGGYEQYF,TRBJ2-7,.,TRBV5-4,TRBD1
TGTGCCTGGAAAAGCGGGGGGGCCGGATTTAGGGAGTTCTTC,CAWKSGGAGFREFF,TRBJ2-1,few,TRBV30,TRBD2
TGCGCCAGCAGCACGGACATTAGCGGGAGGGAAGCCGTATTAGGCGCAGATACGCAGTATTTT,CASSTDISGREAVLGADTQYF,TRBJ2-3,.,TRBV5-1,TRBD2
TGTGCCAGCGGAGTACGGGGGATTGGCGACACTGAAGCTTTCTTT,CASGVRGIGDTEAFF,TRBJ1-1,.,TRBV7-8,.
TGCGCCAGCAGCCTAGGTCGGGACACCAACTATGGCTACACCTTC,CASSLGRDTNYGYTF,TRBJ1-2,.,TRBV5-1,.
TGTGCCAGCAGCCCGGGGTCGGGGTACGAGCAGTACTTC,CASSPGSGYEQYF,TRBJ2-7,.,TRBV11-3,.
TGCGCCAGCAGCCAAATGATTCTTAGCGGGGAGCTGTTTTTT,CASSQMILSGELFF,TRBJ2-2,.,TRBV4-3,.
TGTGCCAGCAGTCCAGACCAGGGGGTCTCACCCCTCCACTTT,CASSPDQGVSPLHF,TRBJ1-6,.,TRBV6-4,TRBD1
TGTGCCAGCAGTCGCGGGACTAGCGGTTACGAGCAGTACTTC,CASSRGTSGYEQYF,TRBJ2-7,.,TRBV27,TRBD2
TGTGCCAGCATCCCGACAGGGGGAGGCTACACCTTC,CASIPTGGGYTF,TRBJ1-2,.,TRBV7-9,TRBD1
TGTGCCAGCAGTTTGGCGCTACAGGGTCCCTACGAGCAGTACTTC,CASSLALQGPYEQYF,TRBJ2-7,.,TRBV28,.
TGTGCCACCAGCGGCCACGGGACAGCTATTAATGAAAAACTGTTTTTT,CATSGHGTAINEKLFF,TRBJ1-4,.,TRBV15,TRBD1
TGTGCCATCAGTGAGAAAAGGGGCGAGACCCAGTACTTC,CAISEKRGETQYF,TRBJ2-5,.,TRBV10-3,.
TGTGCCAGTAGCCAGTTAGCCAAAAACATTCAGTACTTC,CASSQLAKNIQYF,TRBJ2-4,.,TRBV19,.
TGTGCCAGCTCACCACCCCAGCGAGAGACCCAGTACTTC,CASSPPQRETQYF,TRBJ2-5,.,TRBV18,.
TGTGCCAGCAGCTCCTTGACAGGGAAGATGGGCGGCTACACCTTC,CASSSLTGKMGGYTF,TRBJ1-2,few,TRBV11-2,TRBD1
TGTGCCAGCAGCTACAGTCCCGGGACAGGGTTCGGCTACACCTTC,CASSYSPGTGFGYTF,TRBJ1-2,.,TRBV27,TRBD1
TGTGCCAGCAGCCCACCGTGGCCGGGAAACACCATATATTTT,CASSPPWPGNTIYF,TRBJ1-3,.,TRBV7-9,.
TGTGCCAGCAGCACGCGCGAGCGGGAGGTATCCTACAATGAGCAGTTCTTC,CASSTREREVSYNEQFF,TRBJ2-1,.,TRBV11-1,TRBD2
TGCGCCAGCAGCAAGACTAGCGGGGGAGCAGATACGCAGTATTTT,CASSKTSGGADTQYF,TRBJ2-3,.,TRBV5-1,TRBD2
TGCGCCAGCAGCCAAGGGCCTAGCGGGGGGGCCGGGGAGCAGTTCTTC,CASSQGPSGGAGEQFF,TRBJ2-1,.,TRBV4-1,TRBD2
TGTGCCAGCAGCTTAGGGAAGACGGGGGGTAGCACAGATACGCAGTATTTT,CASSLGKTGGSTDTQYF,TRBJ2-3,.,TRBV7-8,TRBD2
TGTGCCAGCAGCCGGGTGTCTAGCGGGGGGGCTAAAAACATTCAGTACTTC,CASSRVSSGGAKNIQYF,TRBJ2-4,.,TRBV5-4,TRBD2
TGCAGCGCGTGGACAGGGGGAGAGACCCAGTACTTC,CSAWTGGETQYF,TRBJ2-5,.,TRBV29-1,TRBD1